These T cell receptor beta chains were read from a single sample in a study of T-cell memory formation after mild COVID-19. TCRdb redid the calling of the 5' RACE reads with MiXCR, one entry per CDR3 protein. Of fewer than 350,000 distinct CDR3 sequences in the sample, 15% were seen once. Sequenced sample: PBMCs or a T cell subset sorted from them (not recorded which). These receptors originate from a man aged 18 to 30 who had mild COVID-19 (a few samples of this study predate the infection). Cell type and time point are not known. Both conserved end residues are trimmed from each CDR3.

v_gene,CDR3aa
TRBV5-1,ASSSQGSTGELF
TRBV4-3,ASSQVGTSVHNEQF
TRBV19,ASSIDVTPDTQY
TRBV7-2,ASSRPRGDPSTDTQY
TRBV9,ASSVGIQGAGEQY
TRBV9,ASSAEGGGADTQY
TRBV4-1,ASSRTSGGPFTNNEQF
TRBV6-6,ASSYLLGQGANTIY
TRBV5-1,ASTDRRGSTDTQY
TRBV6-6,ASSYTPTRGEETQY
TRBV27,ASRGPGTGANYGYT
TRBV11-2,ASSPIRQRKQY
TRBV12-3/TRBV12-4,ASLAGGRGEQY
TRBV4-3,ASSQDPVADTQY
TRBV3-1,ASSQYRGSYGYT
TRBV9,ASSPSARGGGVSEQF
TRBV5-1,ASSVQGRRDQPQH
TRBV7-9,ASSFTGATEAF
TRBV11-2,ASSRNRGADYGYT
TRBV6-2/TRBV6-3,ASSYDSNQPQH
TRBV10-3,AISEGTGSNTGELF
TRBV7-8,ASRPGGLELF
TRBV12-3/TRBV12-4,ASSFSRRGGYT
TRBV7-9,ASSLLPGQGISGANVLT
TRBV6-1,ATRGATQGTQPQH
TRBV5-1,ASSLGTGSDTQY